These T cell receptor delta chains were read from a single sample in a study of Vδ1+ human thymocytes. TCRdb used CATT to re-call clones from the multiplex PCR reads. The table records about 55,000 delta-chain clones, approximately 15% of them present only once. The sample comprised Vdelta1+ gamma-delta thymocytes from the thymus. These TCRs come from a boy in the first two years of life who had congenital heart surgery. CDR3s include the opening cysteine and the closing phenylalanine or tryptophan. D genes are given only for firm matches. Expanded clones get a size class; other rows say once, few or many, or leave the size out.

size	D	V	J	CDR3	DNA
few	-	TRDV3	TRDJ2	CASSLRKLGYPVPILTAQLFF	TGTGCCTCTTCTCTGAGGAAGCTGGGTTACCCCGTCCCCATTTTGACAGCACAACTCTTCTTT
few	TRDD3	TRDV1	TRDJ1	CALGAIFTGGPYTDKLIF	TGTGCTCTTGGGGCTATTTTTACTGGGGGACCGTACACCGATAAACTCATCTTT
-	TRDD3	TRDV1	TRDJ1	CALGELCPTLGDWWYTDKLIF	TGTGCTCTTGGGGAACTATGTCCTACTCTGGGGGATTGGTGGTACACCGATAAACTCATCTTT
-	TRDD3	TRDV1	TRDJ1	CALGELTSPGGSDKLIF	TGTGCTCTTGGGGAACTGACGTCCCCCGGGGGATCCGATAAACTCATCTTT
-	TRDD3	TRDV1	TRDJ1	CALGELPLLLGDLYTDKLIF	TGTGCTCTTGGGGAACTTCCACTGTTACTGGGGGACCTCTACACCGATAAACTCATCTTT
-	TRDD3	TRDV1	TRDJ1	CALGELEGTPRGWGILPPYTDKLIF	TGTGCTCTTGGGGAACTTGAAGGGACCCCCCGAGGGTGGGGGATACTCCCGCCGTACACCGATAAACTCATCTTT
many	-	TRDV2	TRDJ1	CACRALGDFKLIF	TGTGCCTGCCGAGCACTGGGAGATTTTAAACTCATCTTT
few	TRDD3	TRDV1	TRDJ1	CALGTSSGGIPVHCTDKLIF	TGTGCTCTTGGGACTTCCTCAGGGGGGATACCGGTCCATTGCACCGATAAACTCATCTTT
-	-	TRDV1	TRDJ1	CALGESREYTDKLIF	TGTGCTCTTGGGGAATCCAGGGAGTACACCGATAAACTCATCTTT
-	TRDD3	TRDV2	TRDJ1	CACDTRALGMGDIGDKLIF	TGTGCCTGTGACACGAGGGCATTGGGAATGGGGGATATCGGCGATAAACTCATCTTT
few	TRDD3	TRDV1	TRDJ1	CALTGDTMWTDKLIF	TGTGCCCTCACTGGGGATACCATGTGGACCGATAAACTCATCTTT
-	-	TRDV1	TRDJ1	CALGGDVACTDKLIF	TGTGCTCTTGGGGGGGATGTTGCTTGCACCGATAAACTCATCTTT
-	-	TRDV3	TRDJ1	CAFNLHTDKLIF	TGTGCCTTTAATTTACACACCGATAAACTCATCTTT
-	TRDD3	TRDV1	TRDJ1	CALGEPPYASGGYGYTDKLIF	TGTGCTCTTGGGGAACCCCCCTACGCCTCTGGGGGATACGGGTACACCGATAAACTCATCTTT
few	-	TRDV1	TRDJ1	CALGDRLLNWDTDKLIF	TGTGCTCTTGGGGACCGCCTTCTTAACTGGGACACCGATAAACTCATCTTT
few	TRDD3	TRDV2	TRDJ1	CACVMGDTHYKPYTDKLIF	TGTGCCTGTGTAATGGGGGATACTCATTACAAGCCTTACACCGATAAACTCATCTTT
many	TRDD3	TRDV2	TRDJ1	CACDTGHWGISLKLIF	TGTGCCTGTGACACCGGACACTGGGGGATATCCCTCAAACTCATCTTT
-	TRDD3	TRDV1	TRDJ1	CALGELVEHWGIWGTDKLIF	TGTGCTCTTGGGGAACTAGTCGAACATTGGGGGATCTGGGGCACCGATAAACTCATCTTT
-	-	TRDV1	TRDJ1	CALGELGSSYFPWGRFADKLIF	TGTGCTCTTGGGGAACTAGGCAGTTCCTACTTCCCCTGGGGGAGGTTCGCCGATAAACTCATCTTT
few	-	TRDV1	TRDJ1	CALGERRVRYGERGTDKLIF	TGTGCTCTTGGGGAACGTCGGGTTCGCTATGGGGAGAGGGGGACCGATAAACTCATCTTT
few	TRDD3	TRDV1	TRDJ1	CALGEAPSSPFYWGIRTDKLIF	TGTGCTCTCGGGGAGGCACCCTCCTCCCCGTTTTACTGGGGGATACGGACCGATAAACTCATCTTT
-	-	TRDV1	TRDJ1	CALGTTTGGTPYTDKLIF	TGTGCTCTTGGGACCACGACCGGGGGTACCCCGTACACCGATAAACTCATCTTT
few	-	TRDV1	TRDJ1	CALGEQSVERGPDTDKLIF	TGTGCTCTTGGGGAACAATCCGTCGAGCGTGGGCCAGACACCGATAAACTCATCTTT
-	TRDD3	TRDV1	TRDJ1	CALGDCSYAGGYGTDKLIF	TGTGCTCTTGGGGATTGTTCCTACGCTGGGGGATATGGCACCGATAAACTCATCTTT
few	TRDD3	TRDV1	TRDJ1	CALGALLGDTTNKLIF	TGTGCTCTTGGGGCCCTACTGGGGGATACGACCAATAAACTCATCTTT
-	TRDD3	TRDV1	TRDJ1	CALGELDPTLLGDASTDKLIF	TGTGCTCTTGGGGAATTGGATCCTACGTTATTGGGGGATGCGTCGACCGATAAACTCATCTTT
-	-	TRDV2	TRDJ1	CACVGGPADKLIF	TGTGCCTGCGTGGGGGGTCCAGCCGATAAACTCATCTTT
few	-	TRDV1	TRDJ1	CALGERASHPGGHTDKLIF	TGTGCTCTTGGGGAACGTGCTTCCCACCCGGGAGGGCACACCGATAAACTCATCTTT
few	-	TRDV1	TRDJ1	CALGELGRCSPSGGDKLIF	TGTGCTCTTGGGGAACTAGGGAGGTGCTCCCCTAGCGGAGGTGATAAACTCATCTTT
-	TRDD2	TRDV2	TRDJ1	CACALAFLRILGRYTDKLIF	TGTGCCTGTGCCCTGGCCTTCCTACGGATACTGGGTCGGTACACCGATAAACTCATCTTT
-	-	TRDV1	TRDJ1	CALGDLGPSYAPRYWGGYTDKLIF	TGTGCTCTTGGGGATCTAGGGCCTTCCTACGCGCCGCGGTACTGGGGGGGATACACCGATAAACTCATCTTT
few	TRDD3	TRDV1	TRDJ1	CALGELPPLVLGDKEVYKLIF	TGTGCTCTTGGGGAACTGCCTCCCCTCGTACTGGGGGATAAAGAAGTCTATAAACTCATCTTT
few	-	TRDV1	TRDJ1	CALGERAFLLVLGDPHTDKLIF	TGTGCTCTTGGGGAACGGGCCTTCCTACTTGTACTGGGGGATCCTCACACCGATAAACTCATCTTT
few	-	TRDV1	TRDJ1	CALGAIWGPAYTDKLIF	TGTGCTCTTGGTGCTATCTGGGGACCCGCGTACACCGATAAACTCATCTTT
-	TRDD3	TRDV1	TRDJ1	CALGELVTGVNDKLIF	TGTGCTCTTGGGGAACTCGTTACTGGGGTCAACGATAAACTCATCTTT
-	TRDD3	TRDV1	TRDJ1	CALGERIVPTPDWGIRTDKLIF	TGTGCTCTTGGGGAAAGAATCGTTCCTACCCCGGACTGGGGGATACGGACCGATAAACTCATCTTT
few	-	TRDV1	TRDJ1	CALGDLSYRGLGASTDKLIF	TGTGCTCTTGGGGACCTTTCCTACCGCGGACTGGGGGCCTCAACCGATAAACTCATCTTT
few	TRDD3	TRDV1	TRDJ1	CALGAEYWGYNTDKLIF	TGTGCTCTTGGGGCCGAGTACTGGGGATATAACACCGATAAACTCATCTTT
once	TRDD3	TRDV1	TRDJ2	CALGELGLPSVVLGAPRPPQLFF	TGTGCTCTTGGGGAACTCGGCCTACCCTCTGTTGTACTGGGGGCCCCCCGCCCCCCACAACTCTTCTTT
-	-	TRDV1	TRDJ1	CALGEGPRFTDKLIF	TGTGCTCTTGGGGAGGGGCCAAGGTTCACCGATAAACTCATCTTT
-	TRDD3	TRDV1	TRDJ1	CALGELLSSPLYWGILPDKLIF	TGTGCTCTTGGGGAACTCCTATCTAGCCCCCTTTACTGGGGGATACTCCCCGATAAACTCATCTTT
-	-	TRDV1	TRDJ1	CALGEHRSPCRGSIEPIDKLIF	TGTGCTCTTGGGGAACATCGGTCCCCTTGTAGGGGCTCAATAGAGCCGATCGATAAACTCATCTTT
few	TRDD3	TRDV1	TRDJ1	CALGVPSTSTTVGEPYTDKLIF	TGTGCTCTTGGGGTACCTTCGACTTCTACTACGGTGGGGGAACCTTACACCGATAAACTCATCTTT
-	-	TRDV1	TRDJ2	CALGEPREAFHSPWGPTQGVFF	TGTGCTCTTGGGGAACCCCGAGAGGCCTTCCACAGCCCCTGGGGGCCAACTCAAGGTGTCTTCTTT
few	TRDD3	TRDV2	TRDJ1	CACDTGGGTGGCYTDKLIF	TGTGCCTGTGACACCGGAGGAGGTACTGGGGGATGTTACACCGATAAACTCATCTTT
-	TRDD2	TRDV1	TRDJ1	CALGDSTSYQFGSKLIF	TGTGCTCTTGGGGATTCTACTTCCTACCAATTTGGAAGTAAACTCATCTTT
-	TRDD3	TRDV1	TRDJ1	CALGELFRGTPGGYKLIF	TGTGCTCTTGGGGAACTGTTTAGGGGAACTCCTGGGGGATATAAACTCATCTTT
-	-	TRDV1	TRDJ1	CALGEFLQIVWGLPPYTDKLIF	TGTGCTCTTGGGGAATTCCTACAAATTGTCTGGGGGCTCCCGCCCTACACCGATAAACTCATCTTT
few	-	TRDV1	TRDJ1	CALGERSNHTDKLIF	TGTGCTCTTGGGGAACGATCGAACCACACCGATAAACTCATCTTT
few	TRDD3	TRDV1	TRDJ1	CALGEIRTGGHSTDKLIF	TGTGCTCTTGGGGAAATTCGTACTGGGGGACACTCCACCGATAAACTCATCTTT
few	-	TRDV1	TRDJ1	CALGESVTVAIFGDKLIF	TGTGCTCTTGGGGAATCTGTTACCGTTGCGATATTTGGCGATAAACTCATCTTT
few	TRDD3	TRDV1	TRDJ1	CALGDGIGGYALYTDKLIF	TGTGCTCTTGGGGACGGAATTGGGGGATACGCCCTATACACCGATAAACTCATCTTT
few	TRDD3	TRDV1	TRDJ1	CALGPSYSDWGNDKLIF	TGTGCTCTTGGGCCATCCTATTCCGATTGGGGGAACGATAAACTCATCTTT
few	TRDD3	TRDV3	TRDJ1	CAFEVLLLGDRGYTDKLIF	TGTGCCTTTGAAGTCCTCCTACTGGGGGATAGGGGTTACACCGATAAACTCATCTTT